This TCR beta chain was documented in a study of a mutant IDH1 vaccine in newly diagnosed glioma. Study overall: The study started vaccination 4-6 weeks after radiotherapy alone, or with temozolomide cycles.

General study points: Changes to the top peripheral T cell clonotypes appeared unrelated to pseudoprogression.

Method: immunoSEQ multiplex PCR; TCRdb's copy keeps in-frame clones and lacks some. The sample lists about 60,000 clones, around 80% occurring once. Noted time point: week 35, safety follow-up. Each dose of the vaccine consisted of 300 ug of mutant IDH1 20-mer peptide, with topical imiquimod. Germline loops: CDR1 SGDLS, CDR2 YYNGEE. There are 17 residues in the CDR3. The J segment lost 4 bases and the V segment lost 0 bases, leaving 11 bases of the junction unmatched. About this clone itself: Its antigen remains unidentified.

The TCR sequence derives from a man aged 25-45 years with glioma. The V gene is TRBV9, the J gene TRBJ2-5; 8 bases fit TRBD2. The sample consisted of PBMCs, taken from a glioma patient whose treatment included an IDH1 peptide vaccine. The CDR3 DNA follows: TGTGCCAGCAGCGTAGTAGGGAACGGGGGGGCCTCAGAGACCCAGTACTTC. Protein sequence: CASSVVGNGGASETQYF.